These 14 T cell receptor beta chains were all obtained from the same sample, sequenced in a study of T cells in Graves' hyperthyroidism and ophthalmopathy. RNA transcripts were the template for amplifying TCR beta CDR3 regions. Primed by the HTBI set, a first-round RT-PCR was run on the TCR CDR3. In TCRdb, the multiplex PCR reads were re-called with MiXCR into one record per CDR3 protein. The sample yields under 350,000 distinct CDR3 sequences, about 20% seen once. The sequencing sample was made of blood. The receptor source for this set is a woman between 50 and 59 years old with Graves' hyperthyroidism.

V and J are TRBV20-1 and TRBJ2-5, with D maybe TRBD2 (5 bases). Germline values: CDR1 DFQATT, CDR2 SNEGSKA (reference sequence). The CDR3 length is 16 residues. V was trimmed by 0 bases and J by 0 bases, leaving 14 bases between them. For the CDR3, the DNA is TGCAGTGCTAGAGATGTGGCGGGCGGGTACCAAGAGACCCAGTACTTC. Encoded protein: CSARDVAGGYQETQYF.

This clonotype was picked up many times. The chain employs TRBV3-1 and TRBJ2-3; 7 bases fit TRBD2. The CDR3 covers 13 residues. Trimming cost V 1 base and J 11 bases; bases outside gene matches: 6. Germline V lookup: CDR1 LGHDT, CDR2 YNNKEL (reference sequence). This chain's CDR3 is CASSQGGLAEQYF. DNA for the CDR3: TGTGCCAGCAGCCAAGGTGGGCTAGCGGAGCAGTATTTT.

The gene calls are TRBV27 and TRBJ2-1; no definite D call. CDR1 and CDR2 from the germline V gene are MNHEY and SMNVEV (reference sequence). The CDR3 covers 11 residues. With 7 bases removed from V and 10 bases from J, the gap between germline ends came to 11 bases. In DNA, the CDR3 is TGTGCCAGCATTAACAATATAGAGCAGTTCTTC. Its translation is CASINNIEQFF.

This clonotype was seen at least ten times. This chain connects TRBV5-1 to TRBJ2-1, with TRBD1 matching over 7 bases. With V trimmed by 0 bases and J by 7 bases, 1 base remained unmatched. From germline, CDR1 is SGHRS and CDR2 YFSETQ. There are 13 residues in the CDR3. In DNA form, the CDR3 reads TGCGCCAGCAGCTTGGCAGGGGGTAATGAGCAGTTCTTC. Protein: CASSLAGGNEQFF.

This clonotype was found many times. This chain joins TRBV2 and TRBJ2-7; 12 bases are shared with TRBD1. Trimming took 8 bases from V and 6 from J; bases not matched to a gene: 8. This CDR3 is 14 amino acids long. Germline CDR1 and CDR2: SNHLY and FYNNEI. The CDR3 DNA reads TGTGCCAGCGCACCTGGGACAGGGGGCAGCGAGCAGTACTTC. This sequence encodes CASAPGTGGSEQYF.

This clonotype was detected a few times. CDR3 sequence: CASGSKDRAKQFF. The CDR3, as DNA: TGTGCTAGTGGCTCCAAGGACAGGGCCAAGCAGTTCTTC. V is TRBV12-5 and J is TRBJ2-1; 8 nucleotides agree with TRBD1. In germline, CDR1 is LGHNT, CDR2 FRNRAP. Trimming at V came to 6 bases and at J to 11 bases, leaving 9 bases not matched to a gene. The CDR3 has 13 amino acids.

This clonotype was seen many times. This chain uses TRBV2 with TRBJ2-7, with 8 bases that match TRBD1. Per the germline V gene, CDR1 is SNHLY and CDR2 is FYNNEI. Trimming at V came to 3 bases and at J to 3 bases, leaving 13 bases not matched to a gene. The CDR3 loop spans 17 amino acids. CDR3 residues: CASSEERRTGSVYEQYV. In nucleotides, the CDR3 is TGTGCCAGCAGTGAGGAGCGAAGGACAGGGTCCGTCTACGAGCAGTACGTC.

V is TRBV7-9 and J is TRBJ1-1; D not certain. This CDR3 spans 12 amino acids. Germline CDR1 SEHNR, CDR2 FQNEAQ (reference sequence). V was pared by 8 bases and J by 1 base, with 8 bases between. This chain's CDR3 is CASWQANTEAFF. The CDR3 coding sequence is TGTGCCAGCTGGCAAGCGAACACTGAAGCTTTCTTT.

This clonotype has more than one count but fewer than ten. The chain uses TRBV28 and TRBJ2-1; 15 bases map to TRBD2. The V segment lost 4 bases and the J segment 2 bases; nucleotides outside the gene matches: 9. Germline CDR1 reads MDHEN; CDR2 reads SYDVKM. This CDR3 has 19 residues. The CDR3 region has the DNA TGTGCCAGCAGTTCTCCGGGACTAGCGGGAGGTCAAGCCTACAATGAGCAGTTCTTC. It encodes CASSSPGLAGGQAYNEQFF.

In its sample, this clonotype was seen a few times. CDR3 DNA sequence: TGCAGCGCGGGACAGGGGGACTATGGCTACACCTTC. This sequence encodes CSAGQGDYGYTF. This chain joins TRBV29-1 and TRBJ1-2; 11 nucleotides match TRBD1. The germline V gene has CDR1 SQVTM and CDR2 ANQGSEA. This CDR3 contains 12 residues. Trimming took 7 bases from V and 3 from J; bases not matched to a gene: 1. Together with reference TRBV29-1 and TRBJ1-2, the CDR3 gives the full variable domain: SAVISQKPSRDICQRGTSLTIQCQVDSQVTMMFWYRQQPGQSLTLIATANQGSEATYESGFVIDKFPISRPNLTFSTLTVSNMSPEDSSIYLCSAGQGDYGYTFGSGTRLTVV.

The chain employs TRBV12-3 or TRBV12-4 and TRBJ1-4, with a tentative D call TRBD1 (5 bases). V dropped 7 bases and J dropped 6 bases, with 18 bases sitting between them. CDR3 length equals 15 residues. CDR3 bases: TGTGCCAGCACCTCTGGGGCGCAAGCTTATGAAAAACTGTTTTTT. Its protein product is CASTSGAQAYEKLFF.

On this clonotype: The junction differs from germline at one of its ends, possibly a read error. J is TRBJ2-2 and V is TRBV5-6; 10 bases are shared with TRBD2. Germline lookup yields CDR1 SGHDT and CDR2 YYEEEE. The CDR3 length is 18 residues. The CDR3 DNA follows: TGCGCCAGCAGCTACTTAAGCGGGGGGGGATTTTCTGCCGGGGAGCTGTTTTTT. As protein: CASSYLSGGGFSAGELFF.

In its sample, this clonotype was seen a few times. The J gene is TRBJ1-1, the V gene TRBV10-3; D remains ambiguous. From germline, CDR1 is ENHRY and CDR2 SYGVKD. This CDR3 is built from 14 residues. V lost 6 bases to trimming and J lost 1 base, with 12 bases between them. The chain's CDR3 is CAISSGRENTEAFF. Written as DNA, the CDR3 is TGTGCCATCAGCTCCGGACGGGAGAACACTGAAGCTTTCTTT.

In its sample, this clonotype was seen a few times. This sequence joins TRBV6-1 and TRBJ2-7; TRBD2 is a possible D gene (5 bases). The germline CDR1 and CDR2 sequences are MNHNS and SASEGT. This CDR3 spans 15 amino acids. Trimming took off 3 bases at V and 5 bases at J, with 17 bases between the two ends. The chain's CDR3 is CASSDLAGVTDEQYF. CDR3 nucleotides: TGTGCCAGCAGTGACCTGGCCGGGGTAACGGACGAGCAGTACTTC.